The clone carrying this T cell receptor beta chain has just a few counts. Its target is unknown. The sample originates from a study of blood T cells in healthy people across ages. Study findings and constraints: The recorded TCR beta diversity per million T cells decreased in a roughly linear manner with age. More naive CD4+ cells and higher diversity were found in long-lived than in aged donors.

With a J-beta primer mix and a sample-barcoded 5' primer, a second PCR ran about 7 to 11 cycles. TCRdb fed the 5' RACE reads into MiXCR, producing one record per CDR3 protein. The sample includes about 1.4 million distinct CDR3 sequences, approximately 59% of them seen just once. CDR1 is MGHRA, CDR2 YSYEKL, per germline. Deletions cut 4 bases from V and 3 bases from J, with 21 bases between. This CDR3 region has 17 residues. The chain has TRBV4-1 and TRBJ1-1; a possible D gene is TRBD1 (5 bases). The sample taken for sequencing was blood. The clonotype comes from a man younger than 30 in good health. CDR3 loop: CASSRTPPGTADTEAFF. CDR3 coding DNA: TGCGCCAGCAGCCGCACACCCCCCGGGACCGCGGACACTGAAGCTTTCTTT.